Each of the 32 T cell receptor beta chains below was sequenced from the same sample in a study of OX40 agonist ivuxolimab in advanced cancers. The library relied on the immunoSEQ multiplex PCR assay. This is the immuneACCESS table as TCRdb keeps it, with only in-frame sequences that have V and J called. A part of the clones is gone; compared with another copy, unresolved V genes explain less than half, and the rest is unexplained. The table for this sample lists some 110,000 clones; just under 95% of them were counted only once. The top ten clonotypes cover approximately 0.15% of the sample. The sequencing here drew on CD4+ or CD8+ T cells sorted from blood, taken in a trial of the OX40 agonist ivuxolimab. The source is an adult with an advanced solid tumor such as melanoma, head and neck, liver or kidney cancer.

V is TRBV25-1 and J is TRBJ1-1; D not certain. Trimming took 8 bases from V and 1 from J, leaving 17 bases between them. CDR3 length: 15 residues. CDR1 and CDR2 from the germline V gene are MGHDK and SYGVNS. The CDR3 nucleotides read TGTGCCAGCCAAGAAATGGGGAGAGGGAACACTGAAGCTTTCTTT. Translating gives CASQEMGRGNTEAFF.

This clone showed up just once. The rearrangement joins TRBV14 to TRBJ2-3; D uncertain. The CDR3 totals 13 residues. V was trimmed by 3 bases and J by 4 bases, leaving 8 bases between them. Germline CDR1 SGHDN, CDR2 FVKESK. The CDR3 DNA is TGTGCCAGCAGCCAGGGCAGCCCAGATACGCAGTATTTT. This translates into CASSQGSPDTQYF.

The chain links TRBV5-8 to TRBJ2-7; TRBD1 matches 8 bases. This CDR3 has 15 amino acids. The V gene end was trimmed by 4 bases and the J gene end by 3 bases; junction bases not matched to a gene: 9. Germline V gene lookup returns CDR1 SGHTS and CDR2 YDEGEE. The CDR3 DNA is TGTGCCAGCAGCCCCCGTGGGGACAGGAGCTACGAGCAGTACTTC. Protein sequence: CASSPRGDRSYEQYF.

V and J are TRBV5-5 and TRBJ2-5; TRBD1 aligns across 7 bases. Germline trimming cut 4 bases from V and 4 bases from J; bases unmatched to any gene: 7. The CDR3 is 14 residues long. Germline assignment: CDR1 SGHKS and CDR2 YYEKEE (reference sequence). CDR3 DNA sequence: TGTGCCAGCAGCCGGGACAGAAGGATAGAGACCCAGTACTTC. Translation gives CASSRDRRIETQYF.

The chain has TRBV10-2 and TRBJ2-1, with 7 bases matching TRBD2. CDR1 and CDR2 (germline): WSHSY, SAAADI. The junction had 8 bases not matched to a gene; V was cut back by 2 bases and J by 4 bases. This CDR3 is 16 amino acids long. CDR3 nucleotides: TGCGCCAGCAGTGAGAGGCGGCGGGGGAAGTACAATGAGCAGTTCTTC. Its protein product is CASSERRRGKYNEQFF.

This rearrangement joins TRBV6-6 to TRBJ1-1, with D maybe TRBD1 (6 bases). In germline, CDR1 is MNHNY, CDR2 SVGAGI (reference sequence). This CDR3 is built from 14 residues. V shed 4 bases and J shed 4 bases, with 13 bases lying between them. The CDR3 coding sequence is TGTGCCAGCAGTTCCTCAGGGGAGGGCACTGAAGCTTTCTTT. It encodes CASSSSGEGTEAFF.

CDR3: CASSEAGESSPLHF. The CDR3 bases are TGTGCCAGCAGTGAAGCGGGTGAAAGTTCACCCCTCCACTTT. The chain uses TRBV6-1 and TRBJ1-6; D remains unclear. The CDR3 spans 14 residues. Trimming shortened V by 0 bases and J by 9 bases, and 9 bases separated the two germline ends. In germline, CDR1 is MNHNS, CDR2 SASEGT.

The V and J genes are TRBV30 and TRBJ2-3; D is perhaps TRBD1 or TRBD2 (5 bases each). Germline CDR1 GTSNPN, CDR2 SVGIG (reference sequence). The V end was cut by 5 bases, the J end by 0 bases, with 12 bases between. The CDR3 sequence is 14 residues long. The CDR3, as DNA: TGTGCCTGGGGGACGGGTACTAGCACAGATACGCAGTATTTT. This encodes CAWGTGTSTDTQYF.

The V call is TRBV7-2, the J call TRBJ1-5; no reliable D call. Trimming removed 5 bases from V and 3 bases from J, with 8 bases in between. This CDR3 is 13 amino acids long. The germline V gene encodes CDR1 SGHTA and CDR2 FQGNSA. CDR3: CASSDYPNQPQHF. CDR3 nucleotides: TGTGCCAGCAGCGACTACCCCAATCAGCCCCAGCATTTT.

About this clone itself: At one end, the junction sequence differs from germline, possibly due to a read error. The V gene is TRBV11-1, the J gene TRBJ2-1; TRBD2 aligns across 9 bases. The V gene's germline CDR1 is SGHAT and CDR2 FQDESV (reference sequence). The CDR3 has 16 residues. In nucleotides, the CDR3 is TGTGCCAGCAGCCTAGCTCCGGGACTAGCCAAAAATGAGCAGTTCTTC. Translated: CASSLAPGLAKNEQFF.

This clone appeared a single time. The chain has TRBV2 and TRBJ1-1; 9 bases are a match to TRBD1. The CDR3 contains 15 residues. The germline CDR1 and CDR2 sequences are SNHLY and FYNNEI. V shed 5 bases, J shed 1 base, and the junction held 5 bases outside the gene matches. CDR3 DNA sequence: TGTGCCAGCAGTTCCGCGACAGGGGGGAACACTGAAGCTTTCTTT. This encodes CASSSATGGNTEAFF. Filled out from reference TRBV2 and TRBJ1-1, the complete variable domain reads EPEVTQTPSHQVTQMGQEVILRCVPISNHLYFYWYRQILGQKVEFLVSFYNNEISEKSEIFDDQFSVERPDGSNFTLKIRSTKLEDSAMYFCASSSATGGNTEAFFGQGTRLTVV.

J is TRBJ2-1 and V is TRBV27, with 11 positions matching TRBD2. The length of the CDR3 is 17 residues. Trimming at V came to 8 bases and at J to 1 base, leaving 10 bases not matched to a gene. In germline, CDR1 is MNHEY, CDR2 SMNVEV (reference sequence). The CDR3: CASDADSGRGSYNEQFF. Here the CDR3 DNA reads TGTGCCAGCGACGCAGATAGCGGGAGGGGATCCTACAATGAGCAGTTCTTC.

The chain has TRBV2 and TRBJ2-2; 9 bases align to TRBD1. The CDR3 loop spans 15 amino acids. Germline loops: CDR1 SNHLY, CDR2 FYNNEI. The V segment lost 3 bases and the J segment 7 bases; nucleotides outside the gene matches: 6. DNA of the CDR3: TGTGCCAGCAGTGACACAGGGGGCCGGGTCGGGGAGCTGTTTTTT. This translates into CASSDTGGRVGELFF.

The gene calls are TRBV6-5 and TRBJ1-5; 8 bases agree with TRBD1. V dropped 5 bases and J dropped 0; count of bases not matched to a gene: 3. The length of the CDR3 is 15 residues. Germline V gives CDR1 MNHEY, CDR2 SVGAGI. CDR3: CASSPQGASNQPQHF. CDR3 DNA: TGTGCCAGCAGTCCCCAGGGGGCTAGCAATCAGCCCCAGCATTTT.

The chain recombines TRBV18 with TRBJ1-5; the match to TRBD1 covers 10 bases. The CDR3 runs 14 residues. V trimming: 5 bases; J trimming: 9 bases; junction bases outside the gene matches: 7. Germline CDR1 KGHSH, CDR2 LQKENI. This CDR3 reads CASSTGQGESPQHF. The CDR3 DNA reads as TGTGCCAGCTCAACAGGACAGGGGGAATCGCCCCAGCATTTT.

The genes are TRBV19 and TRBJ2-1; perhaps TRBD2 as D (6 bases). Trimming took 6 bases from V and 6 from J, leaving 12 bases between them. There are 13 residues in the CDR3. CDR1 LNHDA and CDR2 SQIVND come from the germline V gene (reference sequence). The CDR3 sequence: CASRRRGRNEQFF. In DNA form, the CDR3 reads TGTGCCAGTAGGCGGAGGGGTCGCAATGAGCAGTTCTTC.

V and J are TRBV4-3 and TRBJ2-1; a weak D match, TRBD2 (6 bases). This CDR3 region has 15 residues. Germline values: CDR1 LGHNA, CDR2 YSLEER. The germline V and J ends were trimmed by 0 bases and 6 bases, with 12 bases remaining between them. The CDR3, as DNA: TGCGCCAGCAGCCAAGATACTAGCTTCGGCAATGAGCAGTTCTTC. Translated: CASSQDTSFGNEQFF.

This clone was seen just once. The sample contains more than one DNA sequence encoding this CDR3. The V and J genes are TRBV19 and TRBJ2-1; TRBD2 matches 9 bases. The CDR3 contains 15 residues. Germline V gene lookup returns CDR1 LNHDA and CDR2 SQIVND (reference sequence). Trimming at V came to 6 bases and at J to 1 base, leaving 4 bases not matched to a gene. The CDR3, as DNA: TGTGCCAGTAGCCCTACTAGCGGGTCCTACAATGAGCAGTTCTTC. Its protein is CASSPTSGSYNEQFF.

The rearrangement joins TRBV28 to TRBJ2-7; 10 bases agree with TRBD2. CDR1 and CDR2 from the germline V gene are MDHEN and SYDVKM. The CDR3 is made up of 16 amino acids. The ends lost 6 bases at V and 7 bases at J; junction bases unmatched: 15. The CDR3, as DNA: TGTGCCAGCAGGAGCAGCGGGGGGGCCTCGTGGGGAGAGCAGTACTTC. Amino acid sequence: CASRSSGGASWGEQYF.

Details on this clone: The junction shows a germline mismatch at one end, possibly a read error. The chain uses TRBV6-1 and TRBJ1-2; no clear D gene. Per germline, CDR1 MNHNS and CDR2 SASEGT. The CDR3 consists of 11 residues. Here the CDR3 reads CASSYRRDLHF. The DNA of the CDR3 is TGTGCCAGCAGTTACCGCAGAGACCTCCACTTC.

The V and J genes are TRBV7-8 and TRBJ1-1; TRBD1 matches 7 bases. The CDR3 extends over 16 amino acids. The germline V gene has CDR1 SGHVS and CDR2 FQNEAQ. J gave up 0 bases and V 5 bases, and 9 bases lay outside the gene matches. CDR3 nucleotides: TGTGCCAGCAGCCAACGACAGGGCCCCATGAACACTGAAGCTTTCTTT. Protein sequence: CASSQRQGPMNTEAFF.

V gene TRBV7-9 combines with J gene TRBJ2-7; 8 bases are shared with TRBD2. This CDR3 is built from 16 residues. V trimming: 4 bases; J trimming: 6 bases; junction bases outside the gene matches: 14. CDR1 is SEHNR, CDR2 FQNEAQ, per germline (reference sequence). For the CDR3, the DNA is TGTGCCAGCAGCTATGTACCGGGACTAGTATCTGGCGAGCAGTACTTC. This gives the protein CASSYVPGLVSGEQYF. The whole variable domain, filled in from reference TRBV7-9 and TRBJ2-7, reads DTGVSQNPRHKITKRGQNVTFRCDPISEHNRLYWYRQTLGQGPEFLTYFQNEAQLEKSRLLSDRFSAERPKGSFSTLEIQRTEQGDSAMYLCASSYVPGLVSGEQYFGPGTRLTVT.

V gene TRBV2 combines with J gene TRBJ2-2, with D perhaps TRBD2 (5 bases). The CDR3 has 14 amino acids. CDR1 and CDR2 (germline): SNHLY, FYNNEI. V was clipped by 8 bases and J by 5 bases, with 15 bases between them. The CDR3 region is CASRGLAGTGELFF. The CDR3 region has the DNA TGTGCCAGCCGAGGGCTAGCCGGAACCGGGGAGCTGTTTTTT.

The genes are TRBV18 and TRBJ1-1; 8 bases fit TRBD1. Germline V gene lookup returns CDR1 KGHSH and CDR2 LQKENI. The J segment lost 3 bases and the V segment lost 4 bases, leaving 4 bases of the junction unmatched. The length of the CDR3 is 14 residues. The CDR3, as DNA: TGTGCCAGCTCACGGTTGACAGGGGACACTGAAGCTTTCTTT. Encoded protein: CASSRLTGDTEAFF.

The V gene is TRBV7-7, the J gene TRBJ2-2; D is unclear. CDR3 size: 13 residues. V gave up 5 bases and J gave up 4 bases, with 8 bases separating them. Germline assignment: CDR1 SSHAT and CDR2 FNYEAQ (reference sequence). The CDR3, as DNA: TGTGCCAGCAGCCCGGGCCCCACCGGGGAGCTGTTTTTT. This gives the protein CASSPGPTGELFF.

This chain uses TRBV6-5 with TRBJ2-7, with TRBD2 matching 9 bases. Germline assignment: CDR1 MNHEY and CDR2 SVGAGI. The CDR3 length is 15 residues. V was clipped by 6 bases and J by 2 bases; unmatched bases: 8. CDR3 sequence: CASSRRLAAAYEQYF. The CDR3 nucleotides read TGTGCCAGCAGCCGTCGACTAGCGGCAGCCTACGAGCAGTACTTC.

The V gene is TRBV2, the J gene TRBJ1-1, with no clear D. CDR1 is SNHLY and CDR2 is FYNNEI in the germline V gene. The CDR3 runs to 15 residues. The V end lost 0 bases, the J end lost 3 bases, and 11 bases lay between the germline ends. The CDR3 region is CASSEAPRSDTEAFF. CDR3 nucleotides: TGTGCCAGCAGTGAAGCACCCAGGTCCGACACTGAAGCTTTCTTT.

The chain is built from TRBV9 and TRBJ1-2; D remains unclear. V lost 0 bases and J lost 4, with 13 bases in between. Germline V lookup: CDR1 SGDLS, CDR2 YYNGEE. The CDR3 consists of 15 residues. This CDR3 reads CASSVASDPGYGYTF. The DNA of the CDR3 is TGTGCCAGCAGCGTAGCGTCCGACCCGGGCTATGGCTACACCTTC. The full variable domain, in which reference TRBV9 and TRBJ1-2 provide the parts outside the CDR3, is DSGVTQTPKHLITATGQRVTLRCSPRSGDLSVYWYQQSLDQGLQFLIQYYNGEERAKGNILERFSAQQFPDLHSELNLSSLELGDSALYFCASSVASDPGYGYTFGSGTRLTVV.

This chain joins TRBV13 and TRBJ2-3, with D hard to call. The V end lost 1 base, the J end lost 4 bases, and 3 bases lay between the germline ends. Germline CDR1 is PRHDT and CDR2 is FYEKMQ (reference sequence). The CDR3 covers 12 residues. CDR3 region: CASSLVADTQYF. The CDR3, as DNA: TGTGCCAGCAGCTTAGTAGCAGATACGCAGTATTTT. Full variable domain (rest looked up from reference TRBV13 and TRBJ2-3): AAGVIQSPRHLIKEKRETATLKCYPIPRHDTVYWYQQGPGQDPQFLISFYEKMQSDKGSIPDRFSAQQFSDYHSELNMSSLELGDSALYFCASSLVADTQYFGPGTRLTVL.

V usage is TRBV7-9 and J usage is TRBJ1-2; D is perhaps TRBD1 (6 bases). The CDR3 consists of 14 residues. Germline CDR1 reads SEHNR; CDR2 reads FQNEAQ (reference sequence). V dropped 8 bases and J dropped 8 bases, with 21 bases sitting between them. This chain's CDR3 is CASGLGGADGGYTF. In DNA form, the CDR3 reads TGTGCCAGCGGACTTGGGGGGGCCGACGGCGGCTACACCTTC.

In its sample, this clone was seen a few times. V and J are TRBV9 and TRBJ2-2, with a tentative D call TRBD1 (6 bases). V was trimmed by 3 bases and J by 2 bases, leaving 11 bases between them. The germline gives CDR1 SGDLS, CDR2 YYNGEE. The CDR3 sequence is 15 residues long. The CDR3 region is CASSATQGNTGELFF. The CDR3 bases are TGTGCCAGCAGCGCCACACAGGGAAACACCGGGGAGCTGTTTTTT.

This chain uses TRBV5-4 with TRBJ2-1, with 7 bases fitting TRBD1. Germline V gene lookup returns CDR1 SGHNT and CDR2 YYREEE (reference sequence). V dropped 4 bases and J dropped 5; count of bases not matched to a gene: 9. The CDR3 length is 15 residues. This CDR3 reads CASSGRQGGHNEQFF. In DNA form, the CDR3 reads TGTGCCAGCAGCGGCCGACAGGGTGGACACAATGAGCAGTTCTTC. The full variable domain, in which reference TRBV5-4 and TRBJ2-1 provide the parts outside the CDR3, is ETGVTQSPTHLIKTRGQQVTLRCSSQSGHNTVSWYQQALGQGPQFIFQYYREEENGRGNFPPRFSGLQFPNYSSELNVNALELDDSALYLCASSGRQGGHNEQFFGPGTRLTVL.